This TCR beta chain was obtained from a study of blood T cell repertoires in COVID-19. Whole-study context: Nucleic acid was either cDNA or gDNA, and it came from T cells, B-cell-depleted T cells, or PBMCs.

Generated by immunoSEQ multiplex PCR, the TCRdb table keeps only in-frame clones and is missing some. The sample shows about 190,000 clones, about four fifths of them seen only once. This CDR3 spans 13 amino acids. Looked up from germline, CDR1 is SNHLY and CDR2 is FYNNEI. V lost 9 bases and J lost 2, with 13 bases in between. Participants came from about 23 US areas, aged about 18 to 90 years. Participants reported their clinical history, and cohort assignment relied on those reports. Cohort 3 donors counted as recovered after two negative PCRs, clearance, or resolved symptoms. The chain has TRBV2 and TRBJ1-1; D is undetermined. The TCR comes from a woman younger than 45 who had recovered from COVID-19. The sample comprised PBMCs or T cells enriched from blood (not recorded which). This CDR3 is CARNSQSNTEAFF. The CDR3 DNA reads TGTGCCAGGAACAGCCAGAGTAACACTGAAGCTTTCTTT.